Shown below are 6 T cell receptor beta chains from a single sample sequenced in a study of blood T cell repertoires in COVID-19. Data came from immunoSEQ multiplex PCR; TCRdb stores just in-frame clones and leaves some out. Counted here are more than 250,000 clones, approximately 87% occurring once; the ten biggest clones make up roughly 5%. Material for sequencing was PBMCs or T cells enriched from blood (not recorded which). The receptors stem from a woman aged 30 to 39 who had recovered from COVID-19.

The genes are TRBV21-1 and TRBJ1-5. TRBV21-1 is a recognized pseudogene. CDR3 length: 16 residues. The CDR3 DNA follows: TGTGCCAGCAGCCGGCGGGAATATACCAGCAATCAGCCCCAGCATTTT. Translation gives CASSRREYTSNQPQHF.

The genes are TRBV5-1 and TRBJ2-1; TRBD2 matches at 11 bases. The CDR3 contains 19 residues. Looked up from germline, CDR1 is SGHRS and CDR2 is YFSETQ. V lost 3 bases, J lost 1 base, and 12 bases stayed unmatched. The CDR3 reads CASSSKTSGALYSYNEQFF. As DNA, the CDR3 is TGCGCCAGCAGCTCTAAGACTAGCGGGGCCTTATATTCCTACAATGAGCAGTTCTTC.

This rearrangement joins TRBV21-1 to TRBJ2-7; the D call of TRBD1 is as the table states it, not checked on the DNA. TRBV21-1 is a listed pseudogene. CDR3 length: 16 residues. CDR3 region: CASSFDRGGVRYEQYF. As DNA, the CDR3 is TGTGCCAGCAGCTTCGACAGGGGAGGGGTGCGCTACGAGCAGTACTTC.

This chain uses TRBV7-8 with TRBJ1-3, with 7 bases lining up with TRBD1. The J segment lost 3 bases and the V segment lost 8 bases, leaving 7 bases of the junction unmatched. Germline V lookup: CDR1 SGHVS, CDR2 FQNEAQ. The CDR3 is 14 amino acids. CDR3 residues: CASGPTGVGNTIYF. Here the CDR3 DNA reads TGTGCCAGCGGACCTACAGGGGTTGGAAACACCATATATTTT.

Written as DNA, the CDR3 is TGTGCCAGCAGGCCAGGGACTAGCGGGGGCACCTCCTACAATGAGCAGTTCTTC. This sequence encodes CASRPGTSGGTSYNEQFF. The V and J genes are TRBV27 and TRBJ2-1, with 14 bases aligning to TRBD2. CDR1 MNHEY and CDR2 SMNVEV come from the germline V gene (reference sequence). The V gene end was trimmed by 6 bases and the J gene end by 0 bases; junction bases not matched to a gene: 7. This CDR3 is 18 amino acids long.

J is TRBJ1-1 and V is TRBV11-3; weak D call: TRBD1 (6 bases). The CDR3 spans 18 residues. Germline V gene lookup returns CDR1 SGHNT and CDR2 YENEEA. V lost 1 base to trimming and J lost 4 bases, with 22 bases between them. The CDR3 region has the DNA TGTGCCAGCAGCTTAGTGAGAGTGGGGGGGCCTGGATCCACTGAAGCTTTCTTT. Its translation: CASSLVRVGGPGSTEAFF.